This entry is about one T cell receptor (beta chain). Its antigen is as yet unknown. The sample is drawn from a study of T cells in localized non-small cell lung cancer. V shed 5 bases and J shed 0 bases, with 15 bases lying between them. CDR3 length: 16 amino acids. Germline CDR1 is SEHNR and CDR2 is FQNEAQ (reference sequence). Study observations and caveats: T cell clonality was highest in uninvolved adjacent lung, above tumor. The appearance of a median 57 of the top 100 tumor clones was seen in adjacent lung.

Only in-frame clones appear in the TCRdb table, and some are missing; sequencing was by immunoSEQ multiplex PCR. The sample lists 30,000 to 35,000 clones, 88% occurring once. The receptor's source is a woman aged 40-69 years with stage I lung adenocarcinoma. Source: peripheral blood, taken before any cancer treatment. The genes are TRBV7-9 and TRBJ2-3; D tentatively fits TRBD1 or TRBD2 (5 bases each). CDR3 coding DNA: TGTGCCAGCAGCCACGGGGCAGGGTTAAGCACAGATACGCAGTATTTT. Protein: CASSHGAGLSTDTQYF. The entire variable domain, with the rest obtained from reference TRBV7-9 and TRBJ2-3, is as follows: DTGVSQNPRHKITKRGQNVTFRCDPISEHNRLYWYRQTLGQGPEFLTYFQNEAQLEKSRLLSDRFSAERPKGSFSTLEIQRTEQGDSAMYLCASSHGAGLSTDTQYFGPGTRLTVL.